This T cell receptor beta chain is from a study of OX40 agonist ivuxolimab in advanced cancers. Study-level results: Also present in some nonresponders was a low level of normalized T-cell clonal expansion. At doses 0.1 to 3.0 mg/kg, CD4+ and CD8+ clones expanded.

Baseline, cycle 4 day 1, and cycle 7 day 1 were the blood sampling points. V trimming: 1 base; J trimming: 1 base; junction bases outside the gene matches: 4. This CDR3 has 15 residues. Germline V gene sequence: CDR1 MGHDK, CDR2 SYGVNS. Sequenced by immunoSEQ multiplex PCR; TCRdb stores in-frame clones only, minus some. The sample has roughly 30,000 clones; 87% are singletons. Points on this clone: Antigen specificity is unknown.

This specimen was CD4+ or CD8+ T cells sorted from blood, taken in a trial of the OX40 agonist ivuxolimab. This chain connects TRBV25-1 to TRBJ2-7; 7 bases match TRBD1. The sequence was collected from an adult with an advanced solid tumor such as melanoma, head and neck, liver or kidney cancer. The CDR3 loop is CASSEWDSLSYEQYF. The CDR3 DNA reads TGTGCCAGCAGTGAATGGGACAGCTTGTCCTACGAGCAGTACTTC.